Only a few counts were recorded for the clone carrying this T cell receptor (beta chain). Its antigen is currently unknown. Each CDR3 protein gets one entry after TCRdb re-called the 5' RACE reads with MiXCR. The sample lists under 550,000 distinct CDR3 sequences; 25% to 30% were seen once. This sample is drawn from a study of CD8 T cells in ankylosing spondylitis. Overall study results and limits: Ankylosing spondylitis blood seemed to carry a telltale TCR beta motif made of seven or eight highly homologous variants. There was reportedly significant enrichment of clones that were disease-linked in matched ankylosing spondylitis synovial fluid.

The CDR3 spans 17 residues. V lost 0 bases to trimming and J lost 2 bases; unmatched junction nucleotides: 2. CDR1 is MNHEY, CDR2 SMNVEV, per germline (reference sequence). The chain links TRBV27 to TRBJ2-2; 11 bases line up with TRBD1. This receptor was identified in a male donor with ankylosing spondylitis. The source material was blood, either unsorted or a sorted T cell fraction (not recorded which). In DNA, the CDR3 is TGTGCCAGCAGTTTATCGGGACAGGGGGTCAACACCGGGGAGCTGTTTTTT. Residues: CASSLSGQGVNTGELFF.